The 19 T cell receptor beta chains given below trace back to one sample, sequenced in a study of blood T cells in healthy people across ages. A second PCR, run for about 7 to 11 cycles, used a sample-barcoded 5' primer plus a J-beta primer mix. In TCRdb, the 5' RACE reads were re-called with MiXCR into one record per CDR3 protein. In the table there are approximately 1,700,000 distinct CDR3 sequences, approximately 40% of which are singletons. Source material: blood. These receptor sequences come from a human donor in good health.

This clonotype was seen a few times. The chain recombines TRBV10-3 with TRBJ2-7, with 8 bases that match TRBD2. There are 14 residues in the CDR3. Trimming at V came to 8 bases and at J to 2 bases, leaving 8 bases not matched to a gene. The V gene's germline CDR1 is ENHRY and CDR2 SYGVKD. This chain's CDR3 is CAIGDGGATYEQYF. Written as DNA, the CDR3 is TGTGCCATCGGGGACGGGGGGGCCACCTACGAGCAGTACTTC.

The rearrangement joins TRBV3-1 to TRBJ2-3; D unclear. CDR1 is LGHDT, CDR2 YNNKEL, per germline (reference sequence). V dropped 4 bases and J dropped 1 base, with 12 bases sitting between them. The CDR3 sequence is 15 residues long. The CDR3: CASSRLDLGTDTQYF. The CDR3 nucleotides are TGTGCCAGCAGCCGACTGGACCTTGGCACAGATACGCAGTATTTT.

J is TRBJ2-6 and V is TRBV7-2; tentatively, D is TRBD1 or TRBD2 (5 bases each). This CDR3 spans 18 amino acids. CDR1 and CDR2 from the germline V gene are SGHTA and FQGNSA. Trimming removed 2 bases from V and 0 bases from J, with 14 bases in between. CDR3 protein: CASSLRHGAGSGANVLTF. The CDR3 region has the DNA TGTGCCAGCAGCTTAAGACACGGGGCAGGCTCTGGGGCCAACGTCCTGACTTTC.

The chain recombines TRBV6-6 with TRBJ2-4; unclear D gene. Gene TRBJ2-7 matches the end of the DNA better, so the J call may be wrong. The length of the CDR3 is 16 residues. Germline values: CDR1 MNHNY, CDR2 SVGAGI (reference sequence). CDR3 amino acids: CASSYRQRVGTDEQYF. In DNA form, the CDR3 reads TGTGCCAGCAGTTATCGCCAAAGGGTTGGAACGGACGAGCAGTACTTC.

This clonotype has only a few counts. DNA for the CDR3: TGTGCCAGCAGCCCGCGGGGAGTTACTAGCACAGATACGCAGTATTTT. It yields the protein CASSPRGVTSTDTQYF. V and J are TRBV7-2 and TRBJ2-3; D perhaps matches TRBD2 (6 bases). V dropped 5 bases and J dropped 0 bases, with 15 bases sitting between them. CDR3 length: 16 amino acids. Germline V gene lookup returns CDR1 SGHTA and CDR2 FQGNSA.

The chain couples TRBV7-2 to TRBJ1-1; D is unresolved. Germline values: CDR1 SGHTA, CDR2 FQGNSA. This CDR3 region has 13 residues. The V gene lost 0 bases and the J gene lost 2 bases, with 4 bases spanning the gap. CDR3 protein: CASSLAYNTEAFF. The DNA of the CDR3 is TGTGCCAGCAGCTTAGCATACAACACTGAAGCTTTCTTT.

CDR3 DNA: TGTGCCAGCAGCTCCGGACAGTACTCCTACGAGCAGTACTTC. It specifies CASSSGQYSYEQYF. The V gene is TRBV11-3, the J gene TRBJ2-4, with a possible D match to TRBD1 (6 bases). The DNA end lines up better with TRBJ2-7; the J call may be wrong. The CDR3 spans 14 residues. Germline CDR1 reads SGHNT; CDR2 reads YENEEA.

This clonotype was recorded a few times. V and J are TRBV7-2 and TRBJ2-5; TRBD1 matches 9 bases. This CDR3 has 15 residues. V trimming: 1 base; J trimming: 5 bases; junction bases outside the gene matches: 5. Germline V lookup: CDR1 SGHTA, CDR2 FQGNSA. CDR3 DNA sequence: TGTGCCAGCAGCTTAGAGGACAGGGGTTGGGAGACCCAGTACTTC. Residues: CASSLEDRGWETQYF.

The sample holds a few counts of this clonotype. The V and J genes are TRBV9 and TRBJ2-7; 11 nucleotides align to TRBD2. V shed 2 bases, J shed 2 bases, and the junction held 3 bases outside the gene matches. The V gene's germline CDR1 is SGDLS and CDR2 YYNGEE. There are 15 residues in the CDR3. CDR3 DNA: TGTGCCAGCAGCGTGGGGACTAGCGGTACCTACGAGCAGTACTTC. Translating it yields CASSVGTSGTYEQYF. The variable domain in full, completed from reference TRBV9 and TRBJ2-7, reads DSGVTQTPKHLITATGQRVTLRCSPRSGDLSVYWYQQSLDQGLQFLIQYYNGEERAKGNILERFSAQQFPDLHSELNLSSLELGDSALYFCASSVGTSGTYEQYFGPGTRLTVT.

CDR3 sequence: CASSSAWGREQFF. Here the CDR3 DNA reads TGTGCCAGCAGCTCCGCATGGGGGAGGGAGCAGTTCTTC. The rearrangement links TRBV7-9 to TRBJ2-1; perhaps TRBD2 as D (6 bases). Germline V gene data show CDR1 as SEHNR and CDR2 as FQNEAQ (reference sequence). This CDR3 has 13 amino acids. V was clipped by 4 bases and J by 10 bases, with 14 bases between them.

This chain links TRBV6-2 or TRBV6-3 with TRBJ2-7; D is ambiguous. The CDR3 has 12 amino acids. Germline V CDR1 and CDR2: MNHEY, SVGEGT. Trimming left V 4 bases short and J 7 bases short, with 11 bases between. CDR3 nucleotide sequence: TGTGCCAGCAGTTCCTTCTTCTGGGAGCAGTACTTC. Translation gives CASSSFFWEQYF.

The chain couples TRBV5-4 to TRBJ2-1; a weak D match, TRBD2 (7 bases). This CDR3 comprises 13 residues. Germline CDR1 reads SGHNT; CDR2 reads YYREEE (reference sequence). Deletions cut 0 bases from V and 10 bases from J, with 11 bases between. This CDR3 reads CASSLEGGGEQFF. DNA for the CDR3: TGTGCCAGCAGCTTGGAGGGGGGGGGAGAGCAGTTCTTC. The full variable domain, its missing parts supplied by reference TRBV5-4 and TRBJ2-1, is ETGVTQSPTHLIKTRGQQVTLRCSSQSGHNTVSWYQQALGQGPQFIFQYYREEENGRGNFPPRFSGLQFPNYSSELNVNALELDDSALYLCASSLEGGGEQFFGPGTRLTVL.

This clonotype has only a few counts. The chain couples TRBV10-3 to TRBJ2-3; perhaps TRBD2 as D (6 bases). This CDR3 has 12 amino acids. In germline, CDR1 is ENHRY, CDR2 SYGVKD. The V end was cut by 11 bases, the J end by 5 bases, with 14 bases between. The CDR3 DNA is TGTGCCGCCAGCGTGGGGGGAGATACGCAGTATTTT. Protein product: CAASVGGDTQYF.

This clonotype was seen a few times. J is TRBJ2-3 and V is TRBV7-2; perhaps TRBD2 as D (6 bases). Trimming took off 3 bases at V and 6 bases at J, with 13 bases between the two ends. Germline-derived CDR1 and CDR2 are SGHTA and FQGNSA. The CDR3 contains 14 residues. The CDR3 loop reads CASSFTGGKDTQYF. The CDR3 DNA is TGTGCCAGCAGCTTTACCGGCGGGAAGGATACGCAGTATTTT.

This sequence joins TRBV24-1 and TRBJ2-3; weak D call: TRBD1 (5 bases). The germline V gene has CDR1 KGHDR and CDR2 SFDVKD. The CDR3 contains 15 residues. V lost 4 bases and J lost 4, with 14 bases in between. CDR3 in amino acids: CATSDPLEGADTQYF. DNA for the CDR3: TGTGCCACCAGTGACCCTTTGGAAGGGGCAGATACGCAGTATTTT.

Only a few counts were recorded for this clonotype. This chain links TRBV7-9 with TRBJ2-3, with TRBD2 matching 8 bases. With 5 bases clipped from V and 2 bases from J, the junction kept 12 bases outside the gene matches. Germline CDR1 reads SEHNR; CDR2 reads FQNEAQ (reference sequence). There are 17 residues in the CDR3. This CDR3 is CASSPYGSSGVTDTQYF. As DNA, the CDR3 is TGTGCCAGCAGCCCGTATGGGAGTAGCGGGGTCACAGATACGCAGTATTTT.

This sequence joins TRBV12-3 or TRBV12-4 and TRBJ1-2; a weak D match, TRBD1 (6 bases). The CDR3 has 13 amino acids. Trimming took 8 bases from V and 0 from J, leaving 10 bases between them. The CDR3 loop is CASGDISNYGYTF. CDR3 nucleotide sequence: TGTGCCAGCGGGGACATCTCTAACTATGGCTACACCTTC.

The V gene is TRBV7-9, the J gene TRBJ1-1; a possible D gene is TRBD1 (5 bases). Trimming shortened V by 2 bases and J by 1 base, and 11 bases separated the two germline ends. Germline V gene sequence: CDR1 SEHNR, CDR2 FQNEAQ (reference sequence). The CDR3 has 15 residues. This CDR3 reads CASSLYTGGNTEAFF. The CDR3 DNA is TGTGCCAGCAGCTTATATACAGGCGGGAACACTGAAGCTTTCTTT.

The chain carries TRBV28 and TRBJ1-2, with TRBD1 identical over 8 bases. Trimming removed 5 bases from V and 6 bases from J; junction bases left unmatched: 8. The CDR3 is made up of 14 amino acids. Germline values: CDR1 MDHEN, CDR2 SYDVKM. Here the CDR3 DNA reads TGTGCCAGCAGTGCGGACAGGGAATCTCATGGCTACACCTTC. It encodes CASSADRESHGYTF.